What follows are 13 T cell receptor beta chains derived from one specimen sequenced in a study of T cells in Graves' hyperthyroidism and ophthalmopathy. Amplified TCR beta CDR3 regions derived from RNA transcripts. Initially, a first-round RT-PCR of the TCR CDR3 employed the HTBI primer set. Using its own MiXCR run on the multiplex PCR reads, TCRdb lists one record per CDR3 protein. The sample has roughly 550,000 distinct CDR3 sequences; around 15% are singletons. Material: blood. The receptors originated from a young woman with Graves' ophthalmopathy.

This clonotype showed up many times. This chain joins TRBV7-8 and TRBJ1-2; TRBD1 aligns across 11 bases. Trimming at V came to 4 bases and at J to 8 bases, leaving 0 bases not matched to a gene. CDR1 is SGHVS, CDR2 FQNEAQ, per germline. CDR3 length equals 12 residues. The CDR3 protein is CASSWTGGGYTF. The CDR3 region has the DNA TGTGCCAGCAGCTGGACAGGGGGCGGCTACACCTTC.

Comments on this clonotype: A read error may account for a junction end that differs from germline. The chain uses TRBV27 and TRBJ2-7, with 7 bases aligning to TRBD1. CDR3 length: 14 amino acids. Germline V gene data show CDR1 as MNHEY and CDR2 as SMNVEV (reference sequence). This CDR3 is CAGSASTGPYEQYF. The CDR3 bases are TGTGCCGGCAGCGCTTCGACAGGGCCCTACGAGCAGTACTTC.

Concerning this clonotype: The conserved phenylalanine or tryptophan is not found at the CDR3 terminus, so this likely reflects a read error. The chain is built from TRBV6-2 or TRBV6-3 and TRBJ1-5, with TRBD1 as a possible D gene (6 bases). With 4 bases removed from V and 1 base from J, the gap between germline ends came to 17 bases. This CDR3 spans 17 amino acids. The germline V gene has CDR1 MNHEY and CDR2 SVGEGT. The CDR3 DNA reads as TGTGCCAGCAGTTTTCCAAACAGGGATGGCAGCAATCAGCCCCAGCATCTT. Its translation is CASSFPNRDGSNQPQHL.

This clonotype has a handful of counts. The chain joins TRBV5-1 to TRBJ2-4; the D gene is possibly TRBD2 (6 bases). V lost 3 bases, J lost 13 bases, and 14 bases lay in between. This CDR3 has 12 residues. Per germline, CDR1 SGHRS and CDR2 YFSETQ. As DNA, the CDR3 is TGCGCCAGCAGCTCCGGGGGACGGGGACAGTACTTC. Residues: CASSSGGRGQYF.

This clonotype was picked up a small number of times. This chain links TRBV27 with TRBJ1-4; 8 positions match TRBD1. Trimming took 2 bases from V and 7 from J; bases not matched to a gene: 9. CDR1 and CDR2 from the germline V gene are MNHEY and SMNVEV (reference sequence). This CDR3 has 16 residues. CDR3 bases: TGTGCCAGCAGTTTAACCCCGACAGGGGTTGGTGAAAAACTGTTTTTT. Translating gives CASSLTPTGVGEKLFF.

CDR3 DNA: TGTGCCAGCAGCCAAGGCGGGATGGCCGGGGAGCTGTTTTTT. Protein product: CASSQGGMAGELFF. V is TRBV3-1 and J is TRBJ2-2; TRBD2 is a possible D gene (6 bases). This CDR3 has 14 residues. Germline V gene lookup returns CDR1 LGHDT and CDR2 YNNKEL (reference sequence). Trimming shortened V by 1 base and J by 6 bases, and 9 bases separated the two germline ends.

This clonotype was seen a handful of times. The genes are TRBV6-2 or TRBV6-3 and TRBJ2-7, with 7 bases lining up with TRBD1. There are 14 residues in the CDR3. Looked up from germline, CDR1 is MNHEY and CDR2 is SVGEGT. V gave up 6 bases and J gave up 1 base; unmatched junction bases: 6. The CDR3 loop is CASRDPRGSYEQYF. CDR3 nucleotides: TGTGCCAGCAGAGACCCCAGGGGGTCCTACGAGCAGTACTTC.

This sequence joins TRBV28 and TRBJ1-4, with no clear D. The V gene's germline CDR1 is MDHEN and CDR2 SYDVKM. The V end was cut by 8 bases, the J end by 0 bases, with 10 bases between. The CDR3 totals 14 residues. CDR3 DNA: TGTGCCAGCGCAGTGGGGTCAACTAATGAAAAACTGTTTTTT. It encodes CASAVGSTNEKLFF.

The sample holds many counts of this clonotype. The chain combines TRBV11-1 with TRBJ1-5; D not certain. Trimming took 0 bases from V and 3 from J, leaving 3 bases between them. Germline V gives CDR1 SGHAT, CDR2 FQDESV (reference sequence). The CDR3 sequence is 13 residues long. The CDR3 DNA reads TGTGCCAGCAGCTTAGCGGACAATCAGCCCCAGCATTTT. Translating it yields CASSLADNQPQHF.

The chain carries TRBV18 and TRBJ1-5, with D tentatively TRBD1 (5 bases). CDR3 length: 17 amino acids. The V end lost 3 bases, the J end lost 0 bases, and 15 bases lay between the germline ends. Germline CDR1 is KGHSH and CDR2 is LQKENI. The CDR3 bases are TGTGCCAGCTCACCCGACCAAGGACACTTTAGCAATCAGCCCCAGCATTTT. Translating it yields CASSPDQGHFSNQPQHF. The variable domain in full, with the rest retrieved from reference TRBV18 and TRBJ1-5, is NAGVMQNPRHLVRRRGQEARLRCSPMKGHSHVYWYRQLPEEGLKFMVYLQKENIIDESGMPKERFSAEFPKEGPSILRIQQVVRGDSAAYFCASSPDQGHFSNQPQHFGDGTRLSIL.

The V and J genes are TRBV28 and TRBJ1-4, with 8 positions matching TRBD1. V was pared by 6 bases and J by 2 bases, with 5 bases of the junction left unmatched. The CDR3 loop spans 15 amino acids. The V gene's germline CDR1 is MDHEN and CDR2 SYDVKM. The CDR3 loop reads CASRETGGTNEKLFF. The CDR3 DNA sequence: TGTGCCAGCAGAGAAACAGGGGGTACTAATGAAAAACTGTTTTTT.

This clonotype was seen repeatedly, ten times or more. The gene calls are TRBV27 and TRBJ2-7; 14 nucleotides agree with TRBD2. The germline V gene encodes CDR1 MNHEY and CDR2 SMNVEV (reference sequence). The junction had 17 bases not matched to a gene; V was cut back by 3 bases and J by 7 bases. CDR3 size: 19 residues. CDR3 sequence reads: CASSFQGLAGGQGGAEQYF. CDR3 DNA sequence: TGTGCCAGCAGTTTCCAAGGACTAGCGGGAGGCCAGGGGGGAGCAGAGCAGTACTTC.

The chain joins TRBV5-1 to TRBJ2-3; 15 nucleotides agree with TRBD2. The V and J ends lost 4 bases and 6 bases, in that order; junction bases with no gene match: 6. CDR1 is SGHRS and CDR2 is YFSETQ in the germline V gene. The CDR3 totals 16 residues. The CDR3: CASSPGLAGGFDTQYF. In DNA, the CDR3 is TGCGCCAGCAGCCCCGGACTAGCGGGAGGGTTCGATACGCAGTATTTT. The entire variable domain, with the rest obtained from reference TRBV5-1 and TRBJ2-3, is as follows: KAGVTQTPRYLIKTRGQQVTLSCSPISGHRSVSWYQQTPGQGLQFLFEYFSETQRNKGNFPGRFSGRQFSNSRSEMNVSTLELGDSALYLCASSPGLAGGFDTQYFGPGTRLTVL.